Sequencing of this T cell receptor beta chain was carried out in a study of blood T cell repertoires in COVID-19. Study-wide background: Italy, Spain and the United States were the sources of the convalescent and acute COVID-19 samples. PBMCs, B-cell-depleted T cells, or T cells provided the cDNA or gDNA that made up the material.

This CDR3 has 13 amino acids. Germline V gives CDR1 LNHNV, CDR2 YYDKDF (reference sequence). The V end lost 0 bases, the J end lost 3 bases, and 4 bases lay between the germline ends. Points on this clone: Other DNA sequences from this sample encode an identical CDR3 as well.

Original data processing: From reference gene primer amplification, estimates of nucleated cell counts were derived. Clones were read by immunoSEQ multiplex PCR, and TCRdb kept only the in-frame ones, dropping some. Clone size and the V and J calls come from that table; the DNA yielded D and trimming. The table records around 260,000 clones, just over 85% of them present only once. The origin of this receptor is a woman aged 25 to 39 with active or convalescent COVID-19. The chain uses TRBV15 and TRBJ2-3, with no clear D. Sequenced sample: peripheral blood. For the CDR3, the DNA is TGTGCCACCAGCAGAGATAGAACAGATACGCAGTATTTT. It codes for CATSRDRTDTQYF.